This TCR beta chain derives from a study of sequential checkpoint blockade in melanoma. Study-level information: Maintenance nivolumab came after either treatment sequence. Under 25 patients had tumor biopsies before treatment and at week 13.

Germline V gene sequence: CDR1 WSHSY, CDR2 SAAADI. The ends were cut back, 4 bases at V and 0 bases at J, with 13 bases in the middle. The CDR3 runs 16 residues. Method: immunoSEQ multiplex PCR; TCRdb's copy keeps in-frame clones and lacks some. Counted here are roughly 2,700 clones, roughly a quarter occurring once; the ten biggest clones make up around 10%. Treatment meaning: randomized to nivolumab then ipilimumab (arm A) or the reverse (arm B). The TCR comes from a human donor with melanoma. The specimen was tumor tissue (inferred from file names), collected from a patient given nivolumab and ipilimumab in sequence. V is TRBV10-2 and J is TRBJ1-3, with a tentative D call TRBD1 (5 bases). CDR3 in DNA: TGCGCCAGCAGTGCCCGCTCAGGGTTCTCTGGAAACACCATATATTTT. This gives the protein CASSARSGFSGNTIYF.